Below are 32 T cell receptor beta chains sequenced from a single sample in a study of beta chain features in type 1 diabetes. The sequenced template was cDNA made from the entire isolated RNA. Libraries were prepared by immunoSEQ multiplex PCR; TCRdb keeps only in-frame clonotypes and omits some of them. The sample has 150,000 to 200,000 clones; roughly 9.1% are singletons. The specimen was central memory CD4+ T cells from blood. These receptor sequences come from a woman aged 18 to 35 in good health.

This clone was observed a few times. This chain connects TRBV6-5 to TRBJ1-5; the D gene is possibly TRBD1 (6 bases). The CDR3 totals 13 residues. CDR1 is MNHEY, CDR2 SVGAGI, per germline. V gave up 5 bases and J gave up 5 bases, with 10 bases separating them. In DNA form, the CDR3 reads TGTGCCAGCAGTGCGGACAGAGATCAGCCCCAGCATTTT. Translated, it gives CASSADRDQPQHF.

The chain employs TRBV9 and TRBJ1-2; 7 bases match TRBD1. The CDR3 is 14 residues long. V dropped 3 bases and J dropped 4; count of bases not matched to a gene: 6. Germline CDR1 reads SGDLS; CDR2 reads YYNGEE. For the CDR3, the DNA is TGTGCCAGCAGCGGGGGACAGCCTGGCTATGGCTACACCTTC. As protein: CASSGGQPGYGYTF.

In this sample, this clone turned up a few times. The chain employs TRBV14 and TRBJ1-1; D gene uncertain. The V end lost 4 bases, the J end lost 1 base, and 7 bases lay between the germline ends. Germline assignment: CDR1 SGHDN and CDR2 FVKESK. This CDR3 has 13 amino acids. The CDR3 nucleotides are TGTGCCAGCAGCCTCGCAGGGAACACTGAAGCTTTCTTT. Residues: CASSLAGNTEAFF.

The gene calls are TRBV11-2 and TRBJ2-1; perhaps TRBD2 as D (6 bases). The CDR3 extends over 16 amino acids. CDR1 and CDR2 (germline): SGHAT, FQNNGV. V was cut by 3 bases and J by 7 bases, with 19 bases left in between. For the CDR3, the DNA is TGTGCCAGCAGCTTTACCGGGACTCCCCCTTGGAATGAGCAGTTCTTC. It specifies CASSFTGTPPWNEQFF.

This clone appeared a few times. This chain connects TRBV5-1 to TRBJ2-1, with 11 bases matching TRBD2. The length of the CDR3 is 14 residues. The V gene end was trimmed by 4 bases and the J gene end by 6 bases; junction bases not matched to a gene: 3. The V gene's germline CDR1 is SGHRS and CDR2 YFSETQ. Here the CDR3 DNA reads TGCGCCAGCAGCCAGCTAGCGGGGGGCAATGAGCAGTTCTTC. Translating gives CASSQLAGGNEQFF. Complete variable domain (other parts from reference TRBV5-1 and TRBJ2-1): KAGVTQTPRYLIKTRGQQVTLSCSPISGHRSVSWYQQTPGQGLQFLFEYFSETQRNKGNFPGRFSGRQFSNSRSEMNVSTLELGDSALYLCASSQLAGGNEQFFGPGTRLTVL.

This clone has only a few counts. The chain carries TRBV29-1 and TRBJ2-7; 12 bases align to TRBD1. V trimming: 3 bases; J trimming: 7 bases; junction bases outside the gene matches: 10. Germline V gives CDR1 SQVTM, CDR2 ANQGSEA. The CDR3 spans 15 residues. This CDR3 is CSVDQPGTGGGEQYF. DNA for the CDR3: TGCAGCGTTGACCAACCTGGGACAGGGGGCGGTGAGCAGTACTTC.

The table lists this clone with a few counts. The rearrangement links TRBV14 to TRBJ1-2; D gene uncertain. The CDR3 extends over 14 amino acids. CDR1 and CDR2 (germline): SGHDN, FVKESK. V was cut by 1 base and J by 4 bases, with 10 bases left in between. The CDR3: CASSQGRSGYGYTF. The CDR3 DNA reads as TGTGCCAGCAGCCAAGGGAGGAGTGGCTATGGCTACACCTTC.

The V and J genes are TRBV5-1 and TRBJ2-3, with 8 bases matching TRBD1. V lost 2 bases and J lost 6; bases outside the gene matches: 2. CDR3 length equals 13 residues. Germline V gives CDR1 SGHRS, CDR2 YFSETQ. CDR3 in amino acids: CASSLNRGDTQYF. Here the CDR3 DNA reads TGCGCCAGCAGCTTAAACAGGGGGGATACGCAGTATTTT.

This clone was seen ten or more times. The chain links TRBV19 to TRBJ2-7; D perhaps matches TRBD1 (5 bases). The CDR3 length is 13 residues. In germline, CDR1 is LNHDA, CDR2 SQIVND (reference sequence). Trimming removed 3 bases from V and 2 bases from J, with 8 bases in between. CDR3 nucleotides: TGTGCCAGTAGTATGGACACCGCCTACGAGCAGTACTTC. Encoded protein: CASSMDTAYEQYF.

This clone was seen a few times. One end of the junction fails to match germline, which may point to a read error. This rearrangement joins TRBV7-2 to TRBJ2-7, with 10 bases matching TRBD1. CDR3 length: 17 residues. CDR1 and CDR2 (germline): SGHTA, FQGNSA. This CDR3 reads CASSVAPPGTGAYEQYF. As DNA, the CDR3 is TGTGCCAGCAGCGTAGCCCCTCCCGGGACAGGGGCCTACGAGCAGTACTTC.

The chain uses TRBV18 and TRBJ1-1; TRBD1 might be the D (6 bases). V shed 3 bases and J shed 8 bases, with 7 bases lying between them. This CDR3 comprises 11 residues. CDR1 and CDR2 from the germline V gene are KGHSH and LQKENI. The CDR3 DNA follows: TGTGCCAGCTCACCCGGACAGGAAGCTTTCTTT. Protein sequence: CASSPGQEAFF.

This chain joins TRBV15 and TRBJ1-1; D unresolved. CDR3 length: 13 residues. Germline V lookup: CDR1 LNHNV, CDR2 YYDKDF (reference sequence). The germline V and J ends were trimmed by 0 bases and 4 bases, with 6 bases remaining between them. CDR3 sequence: CATSRDQVTEAFF. CDR3 DNA: TGTGCCACCAGCAGAGATCAGGTCACTGAAGCTTTCTTT.

This clone was detected a few times. The chain links TRBV4-3 to TRBJ1-2; possible D gene TRBD1, 6 bases. Germline V gene sequence: CDR1 LGHNA, CDR2 YSLEER. The CDR3 has 13 residues. Trimming took off 4 bases at V and 8 bases at J, with 14 bases between the two ends. CDR3 bases: TGCGCCAGCAGCCCAACGGACAGAGCCGGCTACACCTTC. This translates into CASSPTDRAGYTF.

The chain is built from TRBV7-9 and TRBJ2-5; a weak D match, TRBD2 (7 bases). There are 17 residues in the CDR3. V gave up 1 base and J gave up 2 bases, with 17 bases separating them. Germline loops: CDR1 SEHNR, CDR2 FQNEAQ (reference sequence). The chain's CDR3 is CASSLVRGASGQETQYF. The CDR3 nucleotides are TGTGCCAGCAGCTTAGTCCGGGGGGCCTCGGGTCAAGAGACCCAGTACTTC.

The V call is TRBV2, the J call TRBJ2-1; TRBD1 agrees at 8 bases. Trimming at V came to 8 bases and at J to 7 bases, leaving 10 bases not matched to a gene. The CDR3 has 14 residues. Looked up from germline, CDR1 is SNHLY and CDR2 is FYNNEI. CDR3 sequence (DNA): TGTGCCAGCGGGGGACAGGCCAGGTCTAATGAGCAGTTCTTC. Its translation: CASGGQARSNEQFF.

V is TRBV7-8 and J is TRBJ1-5; 10 bases are a match to TRBD1. Looked up from germline, CDR1 is SGHVS and CDR2 is FQNEAQ. This CDR3 has 14 residues. The V and J ends lost 6 bases and 4 bases, in that order; junction bases with no gene match: 3. The CDR3 is CASSRDRGNQPQHF. CDR3 nucleotide sequence: TGTGCCAGCAGTCGGGACAGGGGAAATCAGCCCCAGCATTTT.

As DNA, the CDR3 is TGTGCCATCAGTGAGTTGGGACAGGGGACCCACGAGCAGTACTTC. Encoded protein: CAISELGQGTHEQYF. J is TRBJ2-7 and V is TRBV10-3, with TRBD1 identical over 10 bases. The V gene's germline CDR1 is ENHRY and CDR2 SYGVKD. V gave up 1 base and J gave up 5 bases; unmatched junction bases: 5. The CDR3 is 15 amino acids.

A few counts support this clone. The chain joins TRBV19 to TRBJ2-5; D remains unclear. This CDR3 is built from 18 residues. Trimming removed 3 bases at V and 2 bases at J, with 22 bases between. Germline V gene sequence: CDR1 LNHDA, CDR2 SQIVND (reference sequence). The CDR3, as DNA: TGTGCCAGTAGTATCCGCGGCCCGGCGGCGCCCGGGCAAGAGACCCAGTACTTC. Residues: CASSIRGPAAPGQETQYF.

The chain couples TRBV4-2 to TRBJ2-7; weak D call: TRBD1 (5 bases). The CDR3 consists of 15 residues. In germline, CDR1 is LGHNA, CDR2 YNFKEQ. V lost 1 base, J lost 3 bases, and 13 bases lay in between. CDR3 region: CASSQGADTDYEQYF. The DNA of the CDR3 is TGTGCCAGCAGCCAAGGGGCGGACACTGACTACGAGCAGTACTTC.

This clone was seen a handful of times. The gene calls are TRBV29-1 and TRBJ1-2, with a weak D call TRBD1 (5 bases). The CDR3 is 14 amino acids. Germline CDR1 reads SQVTM; CDR2 reads ANQGSEA. V dropped 2 bases and J dropped 3 bases, with 13 bases sitting between them. CDR3 sequence (DNA): TGCAGCGTTGAAAGGGGTAACGCCGACTATGGCTACACCTTC. Translation: CSVERGNADYGYTF.

The V call is TRBV30, the J call TRBJ1-3; the D is unclear. The CDR3 is made up of 16 amino acids. Germline-derived CDR1 and CDR2 are GTSNPN and SVGIG (reference sequence). V was shortened by 0 bases and J by 3 bases, with 15 bases between the two germline ends. CDR3 bases: TGTGCCTGGAGTGTCGGCCCGGTCGGAGGTGGAAACACCATATATTTT. This sequence encodes CAWSVGPVGGGNTIYF.

This clone was seen only a few times. The gene calls are TRBV5-4 and TRBJ2-2, with 15 bases lining up with TRBD2. The CDR3 runs to 18 residues. V was pared by 4 bases and J by 5 bases, with 9 bases of the junction left unmatched. Germline values: CDR1 SGHNT, CDR2 YYREEE (reference sequence). The DNA for the CDR3 is TGTGCCAGCAGCACGGGACTAGCGGGGGGCCCGTCTACCGGGGAGCTGTTTTTT. Translated: CASSTGLAGGPSTGELFF.

This clone appeared a few times. This chain's CDR3 is CASSQGQGSEKLFF. The CDR3 DNA follows: TGCGCCAGCAGCCAAGGACAGGGGAGTGAAAAACTGTTTTTT. The rearrangement uses TRBV4-3 and TRBJ1-4, with 8 nucleotides matching TRBD1. The CDR3 covers 14 residues. V trimming: 1 base; J trimming: 7 bases; junction bases outside the gene matches: 2. The germline V gene encodes CDR1 LGHNA and CDR2 YSLEER.

The chain has TRBV2 and TRBJ1-4; D uncertain. Germline V CDR1 and CDR2: SNHLY, FYNNEI. This CDR3 is 14 amino acids long. Trimming stripped 3 bases from V and 6 bases from J, with 11 bases between. CDR3 sequence: CASSEELVYEKLFF. As DNA, the CDR3 is TGTGCCAGCAGTGAGGAGCTCGTGTATGAAAAACTGTTTTTT.

The J gene is TRBJ2-1, the V gene TRBV5-1, with D perhaps matching TRBD2 (6 bases). The CDR3 sequence is 14 residues long. V lost 0 bases and J lost 7, with 11 bases in between. Germline values: CDR1 SGHRS, CDR2 YFSETQ. The CDR3 region has the DNA TGCGCCAGCAGCTTGGGGGGGGAGGAGAATGAGCAGTTCTTC. As protein: CASSLGGEENEQFF.

The chain joins TRBV14 to TRBJ2-5, with 8 bases aligning to TRBD1. This CDR3 spans 13 amino acids. Germline CDR1 and CDR2: SGHDN and FVKESK. V gave up 5 bases and J gave up 5 bases; unmatched junction bases: 4. This chain's CDR3 is CASSWTGRETQYF. In DNA form, the CDR3 reads TGTGCCAGCAGCTGGACAGGGAGGGAGACCCAGTACTTC.

The sample holds a few counts of this clone. V gene TRBV9 combines with J gene TRBJ2-2; 7 nucleotides match TRBD1. V lost 2 bases, J lost 4 bases, and 5 bases stayed unmatched. Germline V gives CDR1 SGDLS, CDR2 YYNGEE. The CDR3 spans 15 residues. In DNA, the CDR3 is TGTGCCAGCAGCGTCGGGACAGCTTTCACCGGGGAGCTGTTTTTT. Encoded protein: CASSVGTAFTGELFF. The full variable domain, in which reference TRBV9 and TRBJ2-2 provide the parts outside the CDR3, is DSGVTQTPKHLITATGQRVTLRCSPRSGDLSVYWYQQSLDQGLQFLIQYYNGEERAKGNILERFSAQQFPDLHSELNLSSLELGDSALYFCASSVGTAFTGELFFGEGSRLTVL.

This chain links TRBV7-9 with TRBJ2-7, with TRBD2 matching 15 bases. Germline CDR1 SEHNR, CDR2 FQNEAQ (reference sequence). The CDR3 has 18 amino acids. Trimming took 5 bases from V and 2 from J; bases not matched to a gene: 10. The CDR3 nucleotides read TGTGCCAGCAGCAAAGGACTAGCGGGAGGGATCACCACCTACGAGCAGTACTTC. It is translated as CASSKGLAGGITTYEQYF.

The CDR3 region is CASSFGFGGSYEQYF. In nucleotides, the CDR3 is TGTGCCAGCAGCTTTGGTTTCGGGGGCTCCTACGAGCAGTACTTC. V gene TRBV5-4 combines with J gene TRBJ2-7, with D maybe TRBD2 (6 bases). CDR1 is SGHNT, CDR2 YYREEE, per germline (reference sequence). CDR3 length: 15 residues. The ends were cut back, 2 bases at V and 0 bases at J, with 12 bases in the middle.

This chain connects TRBV6-1 to TRBJ2-7, with TRBD1 matching 8 bases. Germline V lookup: CDR1 MNHNS, CDR2 SASEGT. The V and J ends lost 8 bases and 1 base, in that order; junction bases with no gene match: 7. The length of the CDR3 is 14 residues. CDR3 sequence reads: CASGHRDRSYEQYF. For the CDR3, the DNA is TGTGCCAGCGGACACCGGGACAGGTCCTACGAGCAGTACTTC.

This clone was observed at least ten times. The rearrangement links TRBV10-3 to TRBJ2-7; TRBD2 might be the D (6 bases). The V gene lost 0 bases and the J gene lost 3 bases, with 15 bases spanning the gap. The CDR3 runs to 16 residues. The V gene's germline CDR1 is ENHRY and CDR2 SYGVKD. The CDR3 is CAISESGRRRGYEQYF. DNA for the CDR3: TGTGCCATCAGTGAGTCGGGACGTCGGAGGGGCTACGAGCAGTACTTC.

The V call is TRBV18, the J call TRBJ2-3; 8 nucleotides align to TRBD1. The germline CDR1 and CDR2 sequences are KGHSH and LQKENI. CDR3 length: 16 amino acids. The V segment lost 5 bases and the J segment 6 bases; nucleotides outside the gene matches: 13. The CDR3 DNA reads as TGTGCCAGCTCAATCGACAGGGGTGGAGGAGCCGATACGCAGTATTTT. Translation gives CASSIDRGGGADTQYF.